The clone carrying this T cell receptor (beta chain) showed up just a few times. Its matching antigen is unknown. Libraries were prepared by immunoSEQ multiplex PCR; TCRdb keeps only in-frame clonotypes and omits some of them. This table holds 25,000 to 40,000 clones, almost 90% found once. CDR1 and CDR2 from the germline V gene are SGDLS and YYNGEE. This CDR3 has 16 residues. Trimming took off 0 bases at V and 4 bases at J, with 16 bases between the two ends. These data originate in a study of stem cell transplantation in POMP-related autoinflammatory disease. As for the study in general: The study hypothesized thymoproteasome defects skew the TRB repertoire via impaired CD8+ selection. Findings of the study overall: A trend toward lower repertoire diversity and greater clonality appeared in every analyzed T-cell subset of PRAID patients.

The TCR comes from a human donor with POMP-related autoinflammation and immune dysregulation (PRAID). This sequence joins TRBV9 and TRBJ1-1; the D gene is possibly TRBD1 (6 bases). The sequencing here drew on CD4+ T cells from PBMCs, taken before stem cell transplantation. The DNA for the CDR3 is TGTGCCAGCAGCGTAGATAACAGGCCCAGGGGCACTGAAGCTTTCTTT. This translates into CASSVDNRPRGTEAFF.